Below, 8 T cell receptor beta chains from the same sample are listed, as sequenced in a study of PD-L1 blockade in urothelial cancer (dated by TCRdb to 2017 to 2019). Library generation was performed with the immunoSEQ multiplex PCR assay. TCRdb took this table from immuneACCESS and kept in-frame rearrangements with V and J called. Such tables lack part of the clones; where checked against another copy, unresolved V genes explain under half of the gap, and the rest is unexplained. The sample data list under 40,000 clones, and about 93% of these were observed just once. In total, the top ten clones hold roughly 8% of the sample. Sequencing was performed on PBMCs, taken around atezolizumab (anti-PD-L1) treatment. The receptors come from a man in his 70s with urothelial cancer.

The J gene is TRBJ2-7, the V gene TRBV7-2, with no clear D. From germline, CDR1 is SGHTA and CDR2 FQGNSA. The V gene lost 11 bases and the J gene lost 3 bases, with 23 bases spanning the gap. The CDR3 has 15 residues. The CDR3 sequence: CASAGDSLKVYEQYF. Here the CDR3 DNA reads TGTGCCTCCGCCGGCGACTCTCTAAAGGTCTACGAGCAGTACTTC. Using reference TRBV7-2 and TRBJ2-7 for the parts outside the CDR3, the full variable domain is GAGVSQSPSNKVTEKGKDVELRCDPISGHTALYWYRQSLGQGLEFLIYFQGNSAPDKSGLPSDRFSAERTGGSVSTLTIQRTQQEDSAVYLCASAGDSLKVYEQYFGPGTRLTVT.

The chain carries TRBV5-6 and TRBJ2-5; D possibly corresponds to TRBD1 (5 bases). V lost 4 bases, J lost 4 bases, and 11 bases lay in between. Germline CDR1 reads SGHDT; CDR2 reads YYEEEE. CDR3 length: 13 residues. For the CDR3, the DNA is TGTGCCAGCAGCGCTGGAAGGGGAGAGACCCAGTACTTC. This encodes CASSAGRGETQYF. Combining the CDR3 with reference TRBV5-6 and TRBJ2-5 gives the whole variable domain DAGVTQSPTHLIKTRGQQVTLRCSPKSGHDTVSWYQQALGQGPQFIFQYYEEEERQRGNFPDRFSGHQFPNYSSELNVNALLLGDSALYLCASSAGRGETQYFGPGTRLLVL.

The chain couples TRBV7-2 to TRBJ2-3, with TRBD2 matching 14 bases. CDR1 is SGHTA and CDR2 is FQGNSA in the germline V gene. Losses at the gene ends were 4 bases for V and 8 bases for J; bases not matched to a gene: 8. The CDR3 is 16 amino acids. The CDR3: CASSSTLGTSGSTQYF. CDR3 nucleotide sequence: TGTGCCAGCAGCTCCACGCTTGGGACTAGCGGGAGTACGCAGTATTTT.

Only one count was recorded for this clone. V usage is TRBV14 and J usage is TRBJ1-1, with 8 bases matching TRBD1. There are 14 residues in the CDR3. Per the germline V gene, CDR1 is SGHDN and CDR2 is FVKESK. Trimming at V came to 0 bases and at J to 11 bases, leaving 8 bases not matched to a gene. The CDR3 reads CASSQDVRGRGAFF. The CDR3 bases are TGTGCCAGCAGCCAAGATGTCAGGGGGCGAGGGGCTTTCTTT. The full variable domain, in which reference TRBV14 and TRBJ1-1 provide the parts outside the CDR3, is EAGVTQFPSHSVIEKGQTVTLRCDPISGHDNLYWYRRVMGKEIKFLLHFVKESKQDESGMPNNRFLAERTGGTYSTLKVQPAELEDSGVYFCASSQDVRGRGAFFGQGTRLTVV.

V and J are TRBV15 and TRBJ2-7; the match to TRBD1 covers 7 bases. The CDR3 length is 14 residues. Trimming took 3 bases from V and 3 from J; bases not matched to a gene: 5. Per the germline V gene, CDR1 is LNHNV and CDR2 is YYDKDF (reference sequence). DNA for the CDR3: TGTGCCACCAGCAGCAAGACAGGGAGCTACGAGCAGTACTTC. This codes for CATSSKTGSYEQYF.

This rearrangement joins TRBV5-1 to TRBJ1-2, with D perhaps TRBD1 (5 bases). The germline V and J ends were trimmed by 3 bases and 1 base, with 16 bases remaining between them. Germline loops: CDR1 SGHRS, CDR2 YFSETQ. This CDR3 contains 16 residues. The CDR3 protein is CASSSPGERGNYGYTF. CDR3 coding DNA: TGCGCCAGCAGCTCGCCGGGGGAGAGGGGTAACTATGGCTACACCTTC.

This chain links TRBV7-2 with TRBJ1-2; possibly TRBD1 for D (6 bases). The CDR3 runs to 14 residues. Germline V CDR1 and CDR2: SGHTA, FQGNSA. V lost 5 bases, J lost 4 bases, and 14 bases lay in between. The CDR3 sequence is CASSPQQGTYGYTF. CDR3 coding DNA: TGTGCCAGCAGCCCCCAACAGGGTACCTATGGCTACACCTTC.

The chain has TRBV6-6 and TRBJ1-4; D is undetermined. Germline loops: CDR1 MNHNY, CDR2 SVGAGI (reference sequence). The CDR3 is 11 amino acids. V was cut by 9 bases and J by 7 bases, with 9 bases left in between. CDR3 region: CASLNSEKLFF. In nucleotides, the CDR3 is TGTGCCAGTCTAAATAGTGAAAAACTGTTTTTT.